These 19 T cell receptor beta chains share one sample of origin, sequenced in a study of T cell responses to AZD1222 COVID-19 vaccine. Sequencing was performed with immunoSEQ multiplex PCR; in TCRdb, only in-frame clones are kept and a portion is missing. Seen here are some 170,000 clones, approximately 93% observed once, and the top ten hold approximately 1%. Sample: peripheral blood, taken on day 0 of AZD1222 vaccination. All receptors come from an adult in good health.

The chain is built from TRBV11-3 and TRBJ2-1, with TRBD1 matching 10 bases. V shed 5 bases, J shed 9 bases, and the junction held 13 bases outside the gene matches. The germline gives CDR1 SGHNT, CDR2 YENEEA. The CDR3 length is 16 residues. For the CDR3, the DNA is TGTGCCAGCAGCCCCAGTACCGGGACAGGGGTTAGTGAGCAGTTCTTC. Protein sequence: CASSPSTGTGVSEQFF. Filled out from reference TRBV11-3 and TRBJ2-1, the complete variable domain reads EAGVVQSPRYKIIEKKQPVAFWCNPISGHNTLYWYLQNLGQGPELLIRYENEEAVDDSQLPKDRFSAERLKGVDSTLKIQPAELGDSAVYLCASSPSTGTGVSEQFFGPGTRLTVL.

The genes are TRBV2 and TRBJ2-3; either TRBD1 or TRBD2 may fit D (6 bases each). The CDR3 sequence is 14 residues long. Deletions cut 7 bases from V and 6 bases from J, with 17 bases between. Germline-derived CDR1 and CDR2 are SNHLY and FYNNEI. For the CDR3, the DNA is TGTGCCAGCATGTTGGGGGGCGGGTCGGATACGCAGTATTTT. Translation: CASMLGGGSDTQYF.

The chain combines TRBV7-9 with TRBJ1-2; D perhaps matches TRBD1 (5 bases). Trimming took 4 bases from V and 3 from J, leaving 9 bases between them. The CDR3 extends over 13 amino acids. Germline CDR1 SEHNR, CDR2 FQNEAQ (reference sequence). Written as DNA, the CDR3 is TGTGCCAGCAGCTGGCAGGGCGACTATGGCTACACCTTC. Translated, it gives CASSWQGDYGYTF.

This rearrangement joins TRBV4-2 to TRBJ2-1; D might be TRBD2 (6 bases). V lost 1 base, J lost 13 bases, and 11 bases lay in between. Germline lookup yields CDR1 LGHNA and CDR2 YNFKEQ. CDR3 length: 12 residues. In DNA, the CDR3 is TGTGCCAGCAGCCAAGCACGGGAGTTACAGTTCTTC. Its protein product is CASSQARELQFF.

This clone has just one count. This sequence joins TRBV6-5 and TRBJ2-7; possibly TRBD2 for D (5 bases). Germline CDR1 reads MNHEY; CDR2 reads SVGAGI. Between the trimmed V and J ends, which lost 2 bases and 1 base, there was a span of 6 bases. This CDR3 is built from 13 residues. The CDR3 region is CASSYEGSYEQYF. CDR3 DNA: TGTGCCAGCAGTTACGAGGGTTCCTACGAGCAGTACTTC.

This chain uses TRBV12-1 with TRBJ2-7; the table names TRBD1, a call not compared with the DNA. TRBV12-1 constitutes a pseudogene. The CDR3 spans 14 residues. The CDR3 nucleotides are TGTGCCAGCGAATTCGGACAGGGTCGGTACGAGCAGTACTTC. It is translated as CASEFGQGRYEQYF.

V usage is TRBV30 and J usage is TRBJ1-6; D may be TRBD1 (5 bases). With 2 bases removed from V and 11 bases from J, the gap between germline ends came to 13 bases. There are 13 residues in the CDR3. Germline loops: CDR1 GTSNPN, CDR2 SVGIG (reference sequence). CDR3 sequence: CAWSLGDGAPLHF. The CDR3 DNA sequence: TGTGCCTGGAGTTTAGGGGACGGCGCACCCCTCCACTTT.

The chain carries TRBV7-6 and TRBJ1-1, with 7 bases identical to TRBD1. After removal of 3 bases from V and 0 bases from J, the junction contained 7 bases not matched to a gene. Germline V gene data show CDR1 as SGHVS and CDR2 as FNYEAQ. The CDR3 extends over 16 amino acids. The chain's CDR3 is CASSFDREGVNTEAFF. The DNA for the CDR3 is TGTGCCAGCAGCTTTGACAGGGAGGGTGTGAACACTGAAGCTTTCTTT.

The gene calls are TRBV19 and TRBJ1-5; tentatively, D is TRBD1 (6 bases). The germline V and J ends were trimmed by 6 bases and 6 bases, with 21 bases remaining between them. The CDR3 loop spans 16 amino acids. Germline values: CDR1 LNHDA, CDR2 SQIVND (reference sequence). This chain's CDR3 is CASSFTKQGNSQPQHF. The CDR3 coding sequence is TGTGCCAGTAGCTTTACAAAACAGGGTAATAGTCAGCCCCAGCATTTT.

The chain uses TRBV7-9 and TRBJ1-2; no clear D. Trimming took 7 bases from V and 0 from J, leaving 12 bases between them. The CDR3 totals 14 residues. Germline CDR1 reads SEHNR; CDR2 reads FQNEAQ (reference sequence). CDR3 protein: CASTDLVTNYGYTF. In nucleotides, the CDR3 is TGTGCCAGCACCGACCTGGTGACTAACTATGGCTACACCTTC.

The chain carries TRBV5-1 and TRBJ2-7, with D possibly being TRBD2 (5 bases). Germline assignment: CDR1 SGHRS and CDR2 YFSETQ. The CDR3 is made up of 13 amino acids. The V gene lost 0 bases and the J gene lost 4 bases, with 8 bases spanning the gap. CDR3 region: CASSLEPGYEQYF. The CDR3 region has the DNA TGCGCCAGCAGCTTGGAACCGGGGTACGAGCAGTACTTC.

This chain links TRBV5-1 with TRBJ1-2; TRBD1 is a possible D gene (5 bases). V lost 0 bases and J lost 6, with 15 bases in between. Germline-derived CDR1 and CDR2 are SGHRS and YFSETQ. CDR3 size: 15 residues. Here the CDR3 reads CASSLDAPGLDGYTF. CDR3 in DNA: TGCGCCAGCAGCTTGGATGCACCAGGGTTAGATGGCTACACCTTC.

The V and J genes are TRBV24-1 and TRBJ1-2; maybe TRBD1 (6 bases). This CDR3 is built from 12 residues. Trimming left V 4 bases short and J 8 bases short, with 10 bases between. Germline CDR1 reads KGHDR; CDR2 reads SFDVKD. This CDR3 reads CATSESDRGYTF. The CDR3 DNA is TGTGCCACCAGTGAGTCTGACAGGGGCTACACCTTC.

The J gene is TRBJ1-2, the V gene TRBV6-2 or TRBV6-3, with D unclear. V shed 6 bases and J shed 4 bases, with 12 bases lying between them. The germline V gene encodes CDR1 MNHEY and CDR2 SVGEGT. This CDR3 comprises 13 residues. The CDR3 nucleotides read TGTGCCAGCAGCGGAGGACGGGTCTATGGCTACACCTTC. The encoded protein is CASSGGRVYGYTF.

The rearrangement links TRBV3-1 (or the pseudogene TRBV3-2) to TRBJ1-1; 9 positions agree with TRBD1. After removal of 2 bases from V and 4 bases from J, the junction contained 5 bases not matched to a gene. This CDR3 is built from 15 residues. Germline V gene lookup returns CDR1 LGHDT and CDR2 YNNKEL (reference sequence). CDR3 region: CASSQYRGLSTEAFF. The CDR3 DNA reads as TGTGCCAGCAGCCAATACAGGGGGCTTAGCACTGAAGCTTTCTTT.

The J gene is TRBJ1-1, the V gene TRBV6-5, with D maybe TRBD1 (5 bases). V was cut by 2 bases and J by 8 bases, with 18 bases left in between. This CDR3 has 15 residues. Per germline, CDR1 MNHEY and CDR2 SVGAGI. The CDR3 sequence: CASSYEGVGLSEAFF. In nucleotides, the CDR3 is TGTGCCAGCAGTTACGAAGGTGTGGGGCTTTCCGAAGCTTTCTTT.

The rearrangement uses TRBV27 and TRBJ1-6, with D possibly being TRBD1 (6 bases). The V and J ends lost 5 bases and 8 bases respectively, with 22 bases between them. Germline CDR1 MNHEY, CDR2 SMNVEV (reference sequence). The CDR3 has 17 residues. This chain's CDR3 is CASSPPGGSKEDSPLHF. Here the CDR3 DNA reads TGTGCCAGCAGTCCTCCCGGGGGCAGTAAAGAAGATTCACCCCTCCACTTT.

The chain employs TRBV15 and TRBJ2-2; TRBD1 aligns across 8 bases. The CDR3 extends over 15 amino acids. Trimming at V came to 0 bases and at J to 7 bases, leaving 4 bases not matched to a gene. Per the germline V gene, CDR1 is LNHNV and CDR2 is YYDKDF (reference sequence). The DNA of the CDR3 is TGTGCCACCAGCAGAGACAGGGGGCAAGTCGGGGAGCTGTTTTTT. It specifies CATSRDRGQVGELFF. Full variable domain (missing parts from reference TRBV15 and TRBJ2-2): DAMVIQNPRYQVTQFGKPVTLSCSQTLNHNVMYWYQQKSSQAPKLLFHYYDKDFNNEADTPDNFQSRRPNTSFCFLDIRSPGLGDTAMYLCATSRDRGQVGELFFGEGSRLTVL.

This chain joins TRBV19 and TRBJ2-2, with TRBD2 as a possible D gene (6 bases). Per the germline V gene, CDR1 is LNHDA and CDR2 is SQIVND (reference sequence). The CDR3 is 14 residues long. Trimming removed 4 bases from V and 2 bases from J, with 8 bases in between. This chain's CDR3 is CASSRRGNTGELFF. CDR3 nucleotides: TGTGCCAGTAGTAGGAGGGGAAACACCGGGGAGCTGTTTTTT.